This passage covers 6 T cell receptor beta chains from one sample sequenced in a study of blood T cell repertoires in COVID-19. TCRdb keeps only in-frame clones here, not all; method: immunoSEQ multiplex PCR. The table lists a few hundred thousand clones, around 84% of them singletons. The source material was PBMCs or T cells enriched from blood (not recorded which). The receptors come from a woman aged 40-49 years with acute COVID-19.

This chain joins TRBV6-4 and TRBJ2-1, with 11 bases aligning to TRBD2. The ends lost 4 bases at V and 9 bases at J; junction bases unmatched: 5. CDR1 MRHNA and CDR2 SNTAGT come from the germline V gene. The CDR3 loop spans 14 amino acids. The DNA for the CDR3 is TGTGCCAGCAGTGGCCTAGCGGGAGGTAGTGAGCAGTTCTTC. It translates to CASSGLAGGSEQFF.

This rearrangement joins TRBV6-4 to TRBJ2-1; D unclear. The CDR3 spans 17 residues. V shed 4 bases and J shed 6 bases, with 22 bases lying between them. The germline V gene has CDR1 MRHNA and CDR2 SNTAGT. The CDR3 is CASSGPLIIRSGNEQFF. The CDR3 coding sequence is TGTGCCAGCAGTGGCCCCCTCATAATACGCTCCGGCAATGAGCAGTTCTTC.

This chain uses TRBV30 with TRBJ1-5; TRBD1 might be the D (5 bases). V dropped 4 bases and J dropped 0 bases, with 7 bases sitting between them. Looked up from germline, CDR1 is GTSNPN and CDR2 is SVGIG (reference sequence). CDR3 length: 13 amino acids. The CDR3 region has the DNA TGTGCCTGGAACAGGAATAGCAATCAGCCCCAGCATTTT. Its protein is CAWNRNSNQPQHF.

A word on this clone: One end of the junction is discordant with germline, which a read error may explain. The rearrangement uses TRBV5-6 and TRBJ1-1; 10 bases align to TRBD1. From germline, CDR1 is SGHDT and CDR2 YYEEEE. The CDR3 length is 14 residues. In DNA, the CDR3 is TGTGCCAGCAGCAACTCGGGACAGGGGCGCCCTGGTAGCTTT. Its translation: CASSNSGQGRPGSF.

The CDR3 sequence is CASSDRERSSGANVLTF. Here the CDR3 DNA reads TGTGCCAGCAGTGACAGGGAAAGGAGCTCTGGGGCCAACGTCCTGACTTTC. The V gene is TRBV6-1, the J gene TRBJ2-6, with D possibly being TRBD1 (5 bases). Per germline, CDR1 MNHNS and CDR2 SASEGT. This CDR3 comprises 17 residues. V lost 3 bases and J lost 0, with 12 bases in between.

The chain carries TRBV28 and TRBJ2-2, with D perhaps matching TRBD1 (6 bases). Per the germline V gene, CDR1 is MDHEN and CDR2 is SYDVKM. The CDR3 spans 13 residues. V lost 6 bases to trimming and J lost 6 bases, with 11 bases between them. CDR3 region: CASSAQGPGELFF. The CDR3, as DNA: TGTGCCAGCAGCGCACAGGGCCCCGGGGAGCTGTTTTTT.